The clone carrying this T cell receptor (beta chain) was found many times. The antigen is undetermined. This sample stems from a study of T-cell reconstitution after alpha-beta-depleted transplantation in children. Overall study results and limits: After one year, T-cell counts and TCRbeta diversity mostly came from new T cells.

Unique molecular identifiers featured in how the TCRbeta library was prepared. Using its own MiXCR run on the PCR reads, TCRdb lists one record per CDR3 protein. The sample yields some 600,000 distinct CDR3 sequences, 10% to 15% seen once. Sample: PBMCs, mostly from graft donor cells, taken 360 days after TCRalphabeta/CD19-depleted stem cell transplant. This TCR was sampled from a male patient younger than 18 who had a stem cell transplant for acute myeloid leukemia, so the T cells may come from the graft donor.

The DNA for the CDR3 is TGTGCCAGCATCCGGGGAATCCCCTACGAGCAGTACTTC. Translated: CASIRGIPYEQYF. This chain uses TRBV2 with TRBJ2-7; TRBD2 might be the D (5 bases). Germline CDR1 and CDR2: SNHLY and FYNNEI. Trimming pared 7 bases from V and 2 bases from J, leaving 12 bases between. This CDR3 is 13 amino acids long.